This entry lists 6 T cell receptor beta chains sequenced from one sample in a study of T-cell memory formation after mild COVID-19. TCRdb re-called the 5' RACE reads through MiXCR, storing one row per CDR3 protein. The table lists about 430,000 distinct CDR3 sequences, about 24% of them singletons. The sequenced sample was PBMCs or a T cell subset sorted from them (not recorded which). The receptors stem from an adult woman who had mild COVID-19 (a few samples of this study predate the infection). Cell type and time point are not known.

The CDR3 DNA reads as TGTGCCAGCAGCTTACGGACCGAGCACGAGCAGTACTTC. Translated: CASSLRTEHEQYF. V gene TRBV7-2 combines with J gene TRBJ2-7; no reliable D call. This CDR3 has 13 amino acids. CDR1 SGHTA and CDR2 FQGNSA come from the germline V gene. V was pared by 2 bases and J by 5 bases, with 10 bases between.

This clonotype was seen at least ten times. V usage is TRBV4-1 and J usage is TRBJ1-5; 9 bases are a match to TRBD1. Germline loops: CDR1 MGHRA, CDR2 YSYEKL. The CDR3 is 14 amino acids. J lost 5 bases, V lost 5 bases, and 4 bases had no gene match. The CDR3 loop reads CASSLGQGDQPQHF. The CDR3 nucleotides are TGCGCCAGCAGCTTGGGACAGGGTGATCAGCCCCAGCATTTT.

CDR3 in amino acids: CSAGTSGWGELFF. The DNA for the CDR3 is TGCAGTGCGGGGACTAGCGGATGGGGGGAGCTGTTTTTT. The chain joins TRBV20-1 to TRBJ2-2; 11 bases fit TRBD2. V lost 6 bases to trimming and J lost 8 bases; unmatched junction nucleotides: 5. The V gene's germline CDR1 is DFQATT and CDR2 SNEGSKA (reference sequence). The CDR3 totals 13 residues.

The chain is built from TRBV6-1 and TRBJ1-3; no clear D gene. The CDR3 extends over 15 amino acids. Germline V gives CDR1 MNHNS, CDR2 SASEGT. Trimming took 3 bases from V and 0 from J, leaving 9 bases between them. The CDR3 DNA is TGTGCCAGCAGTGAGACGGGCACCTCTGGAAACACCATATATTTT. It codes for CASSETGTSGNTIYF.

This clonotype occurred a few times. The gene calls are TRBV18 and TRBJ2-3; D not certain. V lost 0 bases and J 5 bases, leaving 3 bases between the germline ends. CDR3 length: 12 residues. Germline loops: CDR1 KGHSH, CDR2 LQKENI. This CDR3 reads CASSPPIDTQYF. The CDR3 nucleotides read TGTGCCAGCTCACCACCAATAGATACGCAGTATTTT.

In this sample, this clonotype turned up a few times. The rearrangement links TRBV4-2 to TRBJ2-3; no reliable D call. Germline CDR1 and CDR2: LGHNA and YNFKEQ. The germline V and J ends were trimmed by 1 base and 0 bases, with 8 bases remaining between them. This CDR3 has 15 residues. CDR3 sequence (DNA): TGTGCCAGCAGCCAAGCTTCCACTAGCACAGATACGCAGTATTTT. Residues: CASSQASTSTDTQYF.